Reported below is one TCR beta chain. This entry comes from a study of blood T cell repertoires in COVID-19. Trimming removed 0 bases from V and 7 bases from J, with 20 bases in between. CDR1 and CDR2 (germline): SGHRS, YFSETQ. This CDR3 spans 16 amino acids. In the original processing: By means of reference gene primer amplification, nucleated cell counts were estimated. Method: immunoSEQ multiplex PCR; TCRdb's copy keeps in-frame clones and lacks some. That table furnishes V, J and clone size, whereas the DNA furnished D and trimming. There are 340,000 or so clones in the sample; around 88% occur only once, and 2.5% to 3% lies in the top ten.

The sequenced sample was peripheral blood. This chain uses TRBV5-1 with TRBJ2-7; tentatively, D is TRBD1 (6 bases). The sequence derives from a man aged 25-45 years with active or convalescent COVID-19. CDR3 region: CASSLVTGPSSQEQYF. The CDR3 DNA reads as TGCGCCAGCAGCTTGGTCACAGGGCCTTCGAGCCAGGAGCAGTACTTC.